Presented here are 2 T cell receptor beta chains from one specimen sequenced in a study of T cells in Graves' hyperthyroidism and ophthalmopathy. Amplification targeted TCR beta CDR3 regions from RNA transcripts. RT-PCR in the first round (using the HTBI primer set) targeted the TCR CDR3. MiXCR, applied by TCRdb to the multiplex PCR reads, yields one record per CDR3 protein. The sample records more than 150,000 distinct CDR3 sequences, around 15% being singletons. The sequenced sample consisted of blood. These receptors came from a woman in her forties or fifties with Graves' hyperthyroidism.

V gene TRBV6-1 combines with J gene TRBJ2-4, with D possibly matching TRBD2 (5 bases). V was cut by 3 bases and J by 16 bases, with 10 bases left in between. The CDR3 runs to 10 residues. The germline V gene encodes CDR1 MNHNS and CDR2 SASEGT. CDR3 in amino acids: CASSDRTVYF. The CDR3 DNA follows: TGTGCCAGCAGTGATCGGACTGTATACTTC.

The sample holds many counts of this clonotype. The chain joins TRBV7-9 to TRBJ1-6, with a tentative D call TRBD1 (6 bases). The CDR3 is 15 residues long. Germline CDR1 reads SEHNR; CDR2 reads FQNEAQ (reference sequence). V lost 2 bases to trimming and J lost 6 bases, with 11 bases between them. The CDR3 protein is CASSLQGGGNSPLHF. In DNA, the CDR3 is TGTGCCAGCAGCTTACAAGGGGGGGGTAATTCACCCCTCCACTTT. The variable domain in full, completed from reference TRBV7-9 and TRBJ1-6, reads DTGVSQNPRHKITKRGQNVTFRCDPISEHNRLYWYRQTLGQGPEFLTYFQNEAQLEKSRLLSDRFSAERPKGSFSTLEIQRTEQGDSAMYLCASSLQGGGNSPLHFGNGTRLTVT.